Listed here are 19 T cell receptor beta chains from one sample, sequenced in a study of PD-L1 blockade in urothelial cancer. Profiled with immunoSEQ multiplex PCR; TCRdb holds only in-frame clones, not every one. The table has almost 50,000 clones, around 80% seen once. Time point indicated: pretreatment peripheral blood. The sample in question was PBMCs, obtained around atezolizumab (anti-PD-L1) treatment. The receptors here all came from a man between 65 and 85 years old with urothelial cancer.

This clone was detected only once. The CDR3, as DNA: TGTGCCAGCAGCTGGCAGGGTGTCAATGGCTACACCTTC. This codes for CASSWQGVNGYTF. The chain recombines TRBV7-2 with TRBJ1-2; D is possibly TRBD1 (5 bases). Trimming removed 4 bases at V and 6 bases at J, with 12 bases between. Per the germline V gene, CDR1 is SGHTA and CDR2 is FQGNSA. CDR3 size: 13 residues.

V is TRBV19 and J is TRBJ1-6; a weak D match, TRBD1 (6 bases). The germline V gene has CDR1 LNHDA and CDR2 SQIVND (reference sequence). V lost 0 bases and J 7 bases, leaving 10 bases between the germline ends. This CDR3 contains 15 residues. CDR3 sequence (DNA): TGTGCCAGTAGTATAGATTCAGGGGAAAATTCACCCCTCCACTTT. This translates into CASSIDSGENSPLHF.

The count of this clone is one. V gene TRBV5-1 combines with J gene TRBJ2-2, with a weak D call TRBD2 (5 bases). This CDR3 has 14 amino acids. Germline V lookup: CDR1 SGHRS, CDR2 YFSETQ. V lost 3 bases and J 3 bases, leaving 9 bases between the germline ends. CDR3 region: CASSSGIDTGELFF. CDR3 nucleotides: TGCGCCAGCAGCTCCGGGATAGACACCGGGGAGCTGTTTTTT.

J is TRBJ1-2 and V is TRBV29-1; unclear D gene. CDR1 is SQVTM, CDR2 ANQGSEA, per germline. V lost 5 bases and J 8 bases, leaving 15 bases between the germline ends. The CDR3 sequence is 12 residues long. The chain's CDR3 is CSVQDSPPGYTF. For the CDR3, the DNA is TGCAGCGTTCAGGACTCCCCCCCGGGCTACACCTTC.

The chain carries TRBV25-1 and TRBJ2-7; D perhaps matches TRBD2 (5 bases). The CDR3 is made up of 16 amino acids. Germline V CDR1 and CDR2: MGHDK, SYGVNS. The V end lost 1 base, the J end lost 0 bases, and 13 bases lay between the germline ends. The DNA of the CDR3 is TGTGCCAGCAGTGAATCAGAGGGTATCTCCTCCTACGAGCAGTACTTC. It is translated as CASSESEGISSYEQYF.

J is TRBJ1-6 and V is TRBV2; TRBD1 matches at 8 bases. Germline CDR1 is SNHLY and CDR2 is FYNNEI. The CDR3 covers 14 residues. V was clipped by 8 bases and J by 4 bases; unmatched bases: 4. CDR3 protein: CASLWTGYNSPLHF. CDR3 DNA: TGTGCCAGCCTCTGGACAGGGTATAATTCACCCCTCCACTTT.

This chain connects TRBV5-1 to TRBJ2-5; maybe TRBD2 (5 bases). This CDR3 comprises 15 residues. Germline CDR1 is SGHRS and CDR2 is YFSETQ. The V end lost 3 bases, the J end lost 5 bases, and 17 bases lay between the germline ends. CDR3 DNA sequence: TGCGCCAGCAGCTACAGCGGACCGTCTCGGGAGACCCAGTACTTC. This sequence encodes CASSYSGPSRETQYF.

A single count supports this clone. The chain couples TRBV4-3 to TRBJ1-4, with D possibly matching TRBD1 (6 bases). V lost 3 bases, J lost 4 bases, and 12 bases lay in between. Germline V gives CDR1 LGHNA, CDR2 YSLEER. The CDR3 is 15 amino acids. The CDR3: CASSQQGQINEKLFF. The CDR3 DNA reads TGCGCCAGCAGCCAGCAGGGACAAATTAATGAAAAACTGTTTTTT.

The chain combines TRBV4-2 with TRBJ1-5, with TRBD1 matching over 7 bases. Germline V gene lookup returns CDR1 LGHNA and CDR2 YNFKEQ. V lost 3 bases to trimming and J lost 6 bases; unmatched junction nucleotides: 14. This CDR3 comprises 17 residues. CDR3 protein: CASSQKSPGQRGQPQHF. CDR3 DNA: TGTGCCAGCAGCCAGAAATCACCGGGACAGCGAGGTCAGCCCCAGCATTTT.

The chain recombines TRBV7-2 with TRBJ2-7; 9 bases map to TRBD2. CDR1 and CDR2 from the germline V gene are SGHTA and FQGNSA. This CDR3 has 15 amino acids. With 0 bases clipped from V and 4 bases from J, the junction kept 4 bases outside the gene matches. CDR3 nucleotide sequence: TGTGCCAGCAGCTTAGCTGTTGGACTAGCGTACGAGCAGTACTTC. Its protein is CASSLAVGLAYEQYF.

This chain's CDR3 is CASSHLAGDLYEQYF. In nucleotides, the CDR3 is TGTGCCAGTAGTCATCTAGCGGGAGATCTGTACGAGCAGTACTTC. The rearrangement joins TRBV19 to TRBJ2-7; 10 bases are shared with TRBD2. The CDR3 consists of 15 residues. Trimming at V came to 5 bases and at J to 4 bases, leaving 8 bases not matched to a gene. Per germline, CDR1 LNHDA and CDR2 SQIVND (reference sequence).

The chain recombines TRBV6-1 with TRBJ1-5; 7 nucleotides agree with TRBD1. This CDR3 contains 15 residues. The germline V gene encodes CDR1 MNHNS and CDR2 SASEGT. Germline trimming cut 7 bases from V and 0 bases from J; bases unmatched to any gene: 6. In nucleotides, the CDR3 is TGTGCCAGCAAAGGGACAGACTATAGCAATCAGCCCCAGCATTTT. Amino acids: CASKGTDYSNQPQHF.

The chain has TRBV6-4 and TRBJ2-3, with D perhaps TRBD1 (5 bases). This CDR3 comprises 14 residues. V lost 0 bases to trimming and J lost 6 bases, with 10 bases between them. Germline-derived CDR1 and CDR2 are MRHNA and SNTAGT. The CDR3 DNA follows: TGTGCCAGCAGTGACTCCAGGGTGTCCGATACGCAGTATTTT. It specifies CASSDSRVSDTQYF.

V is TRBV5-1 and J is TRBJ2-7; 9 bases fit TRBD1. V gave up 4 bases and J gave up 3 bases; unmatched junction bases: 8. The CDR3 is 15 amino acids. Germline values: CDR1 SGHRS, CDR2 YFSETQ. CDR3 loop: CASSPGGTGHYEQYF. In DNA form, the CDR3 reads TGCGCCAGCAGCCCCGGCGGGACAGGGCACTACGAGCAGTACTTC.

The chain uses TRBV28 and TRBJ1-1; TRBD1 agrees at 11 bases. V gave up 5 bases and J gave up 1 base; unmatched junction bases: 9. The CDR3 runs to 17 residues. The germline CDR1 and CDR2 sequences are MDHEN and SYDVKM. CDR3 sequence: CASSPFGTGGTNTEAFF. The CDR3 nucleotides are TGTGCCAGCAGTCCTTTCGGGACAGGGGGTACGAACACTGAAGCTTTCTTT.

The chain recombines TRBV4-1 with TRBJ2-6; TRBD1 aligns across 9 bases. The CDR3 has 18 amino acids. CDR1 is MGHRA and CDR2 is YSYEKL in the germline V gene. V trimming: 1 base; J trimming: 4 bases; junction bases outside the gene matches: 8. The CDR3 region has the DNA TGCGCCAGCAGCCAAGGCTCGACAGGGGGGCTGGGGGCCAACGTCCTGACTTTC. Translated, it gives CASSQGSTGGLGANVLTF.

The J gene is TRBJ2-2, the V gene TRBV5-6; 8 bases line up with TRBD1. The CDR3 length is 14 residues. Trimming at V came to 3 bases and at J to 8 bases, leaving 6 bases not matched to a gene. Germline V gene lookup returns CDR1 SGHDT and CDR2 YYEEEE. The CDR3 DNA sequence: TGTGCCAGCAGCTGGGACAGGTCGATAGGGGAGCTGTTTTTT. Its translation is CASSWDRSIGELFF.

This chain joins TRBV2 and TRBJ1-5; perhaps TRBD1 as D (5 bases). CDR3 length equals 14 residues. V was shortened by 7 bases and J by 3 bases, with 13 bases between the two germline ends. CDR1 and CDR2 (germline): SNHLY, FYNNEI. The CDR3 region is CASTGGNLNQPQHF. The CDR3 coding sequence is TGTGCCAGCACGGGGGGGAACCTCAATCAGCCCCAGCATTTT.

This clone has just one count. This rearrangement joins TRBV9 to TRBJ1-4; no reliable D call. This CDR3 is built from 13 residues. CDR1 is SGDLS, CDR2 YYNGEE, per germline. Trimming took 0 bases from V and 4 from J, leaving 4 bases between them. The CDR3: CASSVGVNEKLFF. The CDR3 DNA sequence: TGTGCCAGCAGCGTAGGCGTTAATGAAAAACTGTTTTTT. Based on the CDR3 plus reference TRBV9 and TRBJ1-4, the full variable domain is DSGVTQTPKHLITATGQRVTLRCSPRSGDLSVYWYQQSLDQGLQFLIQYYNGEERAKGNILERFSAQQFPDLHSELNLSSLELGDSALYFCASSVGVNEKLFFGSGTQLSVL.